The entry below gives a single T cell receptor (beta chain) sequence along with its context. The antigen remains unidentified. This specimen comes from a study of blood T cells in healthy people across ages. Looking at the study overall: Template switching picked up about one barcoded beta molecule for each two T cells. Study results and limitations: Naive CD4+ cell counts and diversity both ran higher in long-lived than in aged donors. Donor CMV infection status was unknown, possibly confounding age-related changes in expanded clonotypes.

Germline values: CDR1 LGHNA, CDR2 YNFKEQ. The CDR3 is 17 residues long. Trimming took 4 bases from V and 3 from J; bases not matched to a gene: 8. With a J-beta primer mix and a sample-barcoded 5' primer, a second PCR ran about 7 to 11 cycles. Each cDNA molecule received a tag from a template-switch adaptor that had 12 random nucleotides. TCRdb itself ran the 5' RACE reads through MiXCR, one entry per CDR3 protein. The sample has about a million distinct CDR3 sequences; 35% to 40% are singletons. This rearrangement joins TRBV4-2 to TRBJ1-4; 10 positions agree with TRBD1. This clonotype was sampled from a man between 18 and 35 years old in good health. The sample taken for sequencing was blood. The CDR3 protein is CASSPRAGTGANEKLFF. The CDR3 DNA reads TGTGCCAGCAGCCCTCGGGCCGGGACAGGGGCTAATGAAAAACTGTTTTTT.